Sequencing of this T cell receptor (beta chain) was carried out in a study of T cell responses to AZD1222 COVID-19 vaccine. Unmatched junction bases numbered 6, after V lost 0 bases and J lost 2 bases. CDR1 ENHRY and CDR2 SYGVKD come from the germline V gene. The CDR3 spans 16 residues. Clones were read by immunoSEQ multiplex PCR, and TCRdb kept only the in-frame ones, dropping some. The table records about 85,000 clones, roughly 90% of them present only once. The TCR comes from an adult in good health. This sample comprised peripheral blood, obtained on day 0 of AZD1222 vaccination. This chain links TRBV10-3 with TRBJ2-7; 8 bases line up with TRBD2. The CDR3 region has the DNA TGTGCCATCAGTGAGTCGTCTACTAGCGGCACCTACGAGCAGTACTTC. Translating it yields CAISESSTSGTYEQYF.